These 24 T cell receptor beta chains originate from one sample sequenced in a study of blood T cell repertoires in COVID-19. Repertoires were generated with immunoSEQ multiplex PCR, while TCRdb's copy carries only in-frame clones and drops some. The data hold 250,000 to 300,000 clones, with approximately 87% observed a single time. The sequenced sample was peripheral blood. Source of these receptors: a man aged 60 to 69 who had recovered from COVID-19.

The J gene is TRBJ2-2, the V gene TRBV21-1; TRBD2 is the table's D call and was not checked against the DNA. TRBV21-1 is termed a pseudogene. The CDR3 totals 17 residues. This chain's CDR3 is CASSTLGLAVNGGELFF. Here the CDR3 DNA reads TGTGCCAGCAGCACCTTGGGACTAGCGGTTAACGGCGGGGAGCTGTTTTTT.

The gene calls are TRBV5-4 and TRBJ1-1; TRBD1 matches at 8 bases. The germline V gene encodes CDR1 SGHNT and CDR2 YYREEE (reference sequence). After removal of 4 bases from V and 5 bases from J, the junction contained 4 bases not matched to a gene. This CDR3 comprises 13 residues. The CDR3 region is CASSVDRVTEAFF. DNA for the CDR3: TGTGCCAGCAGCGTGGACAGGGTGACTGAAGCTTTCTTT.

The V and J genes are TRBV30 and TRBJ2-3, with D tentatively TRBD2 (5 bases). V lost 0 bases to trimming and J lost 5 bases, with 15 bases between them. The CDR3 has 15 residues. Per the germline V gene, CDR1 is GTSNPN and CDR2 is SVGIG (reference sequence). The chain's CDR3 is CAWSVRDRSLDTQYF. DNA for the CDR3: TGTGCCTGGAGTGTACGGGATCGGAGCTTAGATACGCAGTATTTT.

V is TRBV5-1 and J is TRBJ2-5; TRBD1 is a possible D gene (6 bases). Per germline, CDR1 SGHRS and CDR2 YFSETQ. Trimming left V 4 bases short and J 5 bases short, with 15 bases between. The length of the CDR3 is 14 residues. CDR3 in amino acids: CASSQPQGMETQYF. CDR3 DNA sequence: TGCGCCAGCAGCCAACCCCAGGGGATGGAGACCCAGTACTTC. Looking up the rest from reference TRBV5-1 and TRBJ2-5 gives the full variable domain: KAGVTQTPRYLIKTRGQQVTLSCSPISGHRSVSWYQQTPGQGLQFLFEYFSETQRNKGNFPGRFSGRQFSNSRSEMNVSTLELGDSALYLCASSQPQGMETQYFGPGTRLLVL.

This clone was recorded at least ten times. The rearrangement joins TRBV6-2 or TRBV6-3 to TRBJ2-1; no clear D gene. This CDR3 is 14 amino acids long. The germline V gene has CDR1 MNHEY and CDR2 SVGEGT. Trimming shortened V by 1 base and J by 9 bases, and 13 bases separated the two germline ends. CDR3 residues: CASSYYATGFEQFF. Written as DNA, the CDR3 is TGTGCCAGCAGTTACTACGCGACTGGATTTGAGCAGTTCTTC.

The chain links TRBV7-9 to TRBJ1-1, with 9 bases lining up with TRBD1. The length of the CDR3 is 17 residues. CDR1 is SEHNR, CDR2 FQNEAQ, per germline (reference sequence). J lost 5 bases, V lost 1 base, and 11 bases had no gene match. CDR3 in amino acids: CASSLGTGATTRTEAFF. The CDR3 DNA reads TGTGCCAGCAGCTTAGGGACAGGGGCAACCACCAGGACTGAAGCTTTCTTT.

The chain combines TRBV4-1 with TRBJ1-2; unclear D gene. This CDR3 has 13 residues. Germline CDR1 and CDR2: MGHRA and YSYEKL. Between the trimmed V and J ends, which lost 4 bases and 4 bases, there was a span of 10 bases. Here the CDR3 reads CASSPVAAYGYTF. The CDR3 DNA follows: TGCGCCAGCAGCCCCGTGGCGGCCTATGGCTACACCTTC.

This clone was observed once. This chain uses TRBV11-3 with TRBJ2-2; 7 nucleotides align to TRBD1. Germline V gene lookup returns CDR1 SGHNT and CDR2 YENEEA. There are 18 residues in the CDR3. J lost 0 bases, V lost 7 bases, and 14 bases had no gene match. Written as DNA, the CDR3 is TGTGCCAGCACCAAAGGACCTCAGGGGGACACGAACACCGGGGAGCTGTTTTTT. Amino acid sequence: CASTKGPQGDTNTGELFF.

This clone was seen a few times. The gene calls are TRBV6-6 and TRBJ2-7; tentatively, D is TRBD1 (5 bases). V lost 4 bases and J lost 2, with 9 bases in between. The CDR3 has 13 amino acids. Germline V gives CDR1 MNHNY, CDR2 SVGAGI (reference sequence). DNA for the CDR3: TGTGCCAGCAGTTCTCAGGGTGCCTACGAGCAGTACTTC. It specifies CASSSQGAYEQYF.

The gene calls are TRBV6-5 and TRBJ1-3; maybe TRBD1 (5 bases). V was shortened by 5 bases and J by 1 base, with 9 bases between the two germline ends. This CDR3 has 14 amino acids. CDR1 MNHEY and CDR2 SVGAGI come from the germline V gene. The CDR3 DNA sequence: TGTGCCAGCAGTACCCAGGGATCTGGAAACACCATATATTTT. It specifies CASSTQGSGNTIYF.

This clone was picked up a small number of times. CDR3 protein: CASSPGQTNSNQPQHF. Written as DNA, the CDR3 is TGTGCCAGCAGCCCAGGACAGACCAATAGCAATCAGCCCCAGCATTTT. The V gene is TRBV5-8, the J gene TRBJ1-5; tentative D call: TRBD1 (6 bases). Between the trimmed V and J ends, which lost 4 bases and 0 bases, there was a span of 14 bases. Per germline, CDR1 SGHTS and CDR2 YDEGEE. This CDR3 has 16 residues.

The V and J genes are TRBV5-1 and TRBJ2-1, with 9 bases that match TRBD2. This CDR3 spans 14 amino acids. The ends lost 1 base at V and 8 bases at J; junction bases unmatched: 4. Germline CDR1 and CDR2: SGHRS and YFSETQ. CDR3 nucleotides: TGCGCCAGCAGCTTGAGGGCGGGGGGGCATGAGCAGTTCTTC. Translation: CASSLRAGGHEQFF.

The chain carries TRBV5-8 and TRBJ2-1; D not resolved. The CDR3 is 16 amino acids. Trimming removed 0 bases from V and 4 bases from J, with 14 bases in between. Germline-derived CDR1 and CDR2 are SGHTS and YDEGEE. CDR3 residues: CASSLANQVVYNEQFF. CDR3 bases: TGTGCCAGCAGCTTGGCCAATCAGGTAGTATACAATGAGCAGTTCTTC.

The chain combines TRBV10-3 with TRBJ1-1, with TRBD1 matching over 10 bases. CDR1 and CDR2 from the germline V gene are ENHRY and SYGVKD. V lost 4 bases, J lost 7 bases, and 9 bases stayed unmatched. This CDR3 comprises 15 residues. The CDR3: CAISVGTGVTGEAFF. The CDR3 DNA follows: TGTGCCATCAGTGTTGGGACAGGGGTGACCGGTGAAGCTTTCTTT.

The chain recombines TRBV3-1 (or the pseudogene TRBV3-2) with TRBJ2-1; 8 bases agree with TRBD2. This CDR3 is 16 amino acids long. V dropped 4 bases and J dropped 1; count of bases not matched to a gene: 6. The germline gives CDR1 LGHDT, CDR2 YNNKEL (reference sequence). The CDR3 loop is CASSLDSGTSYNEQFF. In nucleotides, the CDR3 is TGTGCCAGCAGCCTTGATAGCGGGACTTCCTACAATGAGCAGTTCTTC.

The chain is built from TRBV19 and TRBJ2-1, with a weak D call TRBD1 (5 bases). V was shortened by 5 bases and J by 4 bases, with 18 bases between the two germline ends. Germline loops: CDR1 LNHDA, CDR2 SQIVND (reference sequence). CDR3 length: 16 amino acids. This CDR3 reads CASSLLGVGLYNEQFF. DNA of the CDR3: TGTGCCAGTAGTCTTTTAGGGGTGGGCCTATACAATGAGCAGTTCTTC.

This chain joins TRBV11-2 and TRBJ2-7, with 8 bases lining up with TRBD1. V lost 5 bases, J lost 4 bases, and 10 bases stayed unmatched. The CDR3 sequence is 15 residues long. CDR1 is SGHAT, CDR2 FQNNGV, per germline. CDR3 sequence: CASSQEDRGGYEQYF. Here the CDR3 DNA reads TGTGCCAGCAGCCAAGAAGACAGGGGCGGGTACGAGCAGTACTTC.

The chain joins TRBV5-1 to TRBJ1-5; D perhaps matches TRBD1 (6 bases). CDR1 and CDR2 from the germline V gene are SGHRS and YFSETQ. V lost 4 bases to trimming and J lost 3 bases, with 11 bases between them. The CDR3 covers 14 residues. CDR3 sequence: CASSTGQPNQPQHF. The CDR3 nucleotides are TGCGCCAGCAGCACCGGACAGCCCAATCAGCCCCAGCATTTT. The full variable domain, its missing parts supplied by reference TRBV5-1 and TRBJ1-5, is KAGVTQTPRYLIKTRGQQVTLSCSPISGHRSVSWYQQTPGQGLQFLFEYFSETQRNKGNFPGRFSGRQFSNSRSEMNVSTLELGDSALYLCASSTGQPNQPQHFGDGTRLSIL.

This chain links TRBV5-1 with TRBJ2-2; 7 bases are a match to TRBD1. CDR1 SGHRS and CDR2 YFSETQ come from the germline V gene. The J segment lost 5 bases and the V segment lost 0 bases, leaving 4 bases of the junction unmatched. The length of the CDR3 is 15 residues. The CDR3 DNA reads TGCGCCAGCAGCTTGGACAGGGGTAGGACCGGGGAGCTGTTTTTT. This gives the protein CASSLDRGRTGELFF.

The V and J genes are TRBV12-5 and TRBJ2-3; 7 nucleotides agree with TRBD1. The ends lost 5 bases at V and 0 bases at J; junction bases unmatched: 14. Germline-derived CDR1 and CDR2 are LGHNT and FRNRAP. CDR3 size: 18 residues. In DNA, the CDR3 is TGTGCTAGTGGTGGGTACAGGGGCCCGCAATCTAGCACAGATACGCAGTATTTT. Translating it yields CASGGYRGPQSSTDTQYF.

Here the CDR3 reads CASSYGQGRTDTQYF. As DNA, the CDR3 is TGTGCCAGCAGCTACGGACAGGGTAGGACAGATACGCAGTATTTT. The chain joins TRBV5-8 to TRBJ2-3, with 8 bases aligning to TRBD1. Germline loops: CDR1 SGHTS, CDR2 YDEGEE. This CDR3 region has 15 residues. J gave up 3 bases and V 3 bases, and 6 bases lay outside the gene matches.

A single count supports this clone. The rearrangement links TRBV9 to TRBJ2-2, with D perhaps TRBD1 (6 bases). The CDR3 consists of 17 residues. Trimming shortened V by 0 bases and J by 4 bases, and 16 bases separated the two germline ends. Germline CDR1 is SGDLS and CDR2 is YYNGEE. Written as DNA, the CDR3 is TGTGCCAGCAGCGTAGCTTCGGACAGAGCCTCCACCGGGGAGCTGTTTTTT. Its translation: CASSVASDRASTGELFF. Looking up the rest from reference TRBV9 and TRBJ2-2 gives the full variable domain: DSGVTQTPKHLITATGQRVTLRCSPRSGDLSVYWYQQSLDQGLQFLIQYYNGEERAKGNILERFSAQQFPDLHSELNLSSLELGDSALYFCASSVASDRASTGELFFGEGSRLTVL.

The rearrangement uses TRBV5-8 and TRBJ2-1; 12 nucleotides line up with TRBD2. Germline CDR1 SGHTS, CDR2 YDEGEE. CDR3 length: 15 amino acids. J lost 9 bases, V lost 3 bases, and 7 bases had no gene match. The CDR3 region is CASSSGLAGSGEQFF. The CDR3 nucleotides read TGTGCCAGCAGCTCGGGACTAGCGGGTTCGGGTGAGCAGTTCTTC.

In its sample, this clone was seen once. The chain carries TRBV6-5 and TRBJ2-7; 8 bases agree with TRBD1. The J segment lost 6 bases and the V segment lost 4 bases, leaving 8 bases of the junction unmatched. Germline V lookup: CDR1 MNHEY, CDR2 SVGAGI. CDR3 size: 14 residues. The CDR3 protein is CASSSSGGAGEQYF. CDR3 nucleotide sequence: TGTGCCAGCAGTTCCTCAGGGGGCGCGGGCGAGCAGTACTTC.